This TCR beta chain came from a study of blood T cell dynamics during melanoma immunotherapy. Study in general: Standard first-line treatment here was pembrolizumab or nivolumab plus ipilimumab in metastatic melanoma.

Produced via immunoSEQ multiplex PCR; TCRdb's table is partial and in-frame only. The table includes 9,900 or so clones, 70% to 90% detected once. This CDR3 has 15 residues. The ends were cut back, 6 bases at V and 7 bases at J, with 16 bases in the middle. Per the germline V gene, CDR1 is MDHEN and CDR2 is SYDVKM. As for time point: pre-treatment baseline. Source: blood, taken from a patient treated with checkpoint blockade. The V and J genes are TRBV28 and TRBJ1-6; possible D gene TRBD1, 6 bases. The receptor comes from a human donor with melanoma. This CDR3 is CASRVQGTRNSPLHF. In DNA form, the CDR3 reads TGTGCCAGCAGGGTACAGGGAACTAGGAATTCACCCCTCCACTTT. Full variable domain (rest looked up from reference TRBV28 and TRBJ1-6): DVKVTQSSRYLVKRTGEKVFLECVQDMDHENMFWYRQDPGLGLRLIYFSYDVKMKEKGDIPEGYSVSREKKERFSLILESASTNQTSMYLCASRVQGTRNSPLHFGNGTRLTVT.